This entry concerns a single TCR beta chain. It has no known antigen specificity. No much larger clone exists at a distance of one base, and base qualities are not known. Spanning cysteine to phenylalanine, the CDR3 consists of 15 amino acids. Only the CDR3 DNA stays, 45 bases, in frame from base 1. Germline trimming: 2 bases from V, 5 bases from J; junction bases outside gene matches: 8. The germline V gene gives CDR1 as SGHRS and CDR2 as YFSETQ. The cohort consisted of hundreds of healthy bone marrow donors. At the time of sampling, every cohort member was nominally healthy, though immune exposures that went unrecorded were likely present. The donor tested CMV seronegative and was one of the 352 seronegative cohort members. A peripheral blood sample was collected from each donor, and TCR beta sequencing was performed on peripheral blood mononuclear cells. Genomic DNA extraction from the blood cell samples was performed with the Qiagen DNeasy Blood Extraction Kit.

The data were taken from a study of cytomegalovirus exposure and HLA in healthy donors listed by TCRdb under 2017. With regard to the full study: An earlier analysis of several hundred of the donors reported around 280 Gb of sequence data and around 110 million unique TCR beta sequences obtained from approximately 180 million T cells. HLA typing covered class I and class II loci at four-digit resolution. Rather than using new phenotypic data, the later analysis identified candidate immune exposures from TCR beta sequences and from how often those sequences occurred across donors. Alongside the repertoire data, information on donor age, sex, ethnicity and CMV serostatus was compiled. Besides the first cohort of 666 subjects, a separate validation cohort made up of 95 to 150 different subjects was used. The genetic ancestry cluster associated with self-reported Caucasian donors included around four fifths of the 300 to 400 genotyped donors. The study used immunosequencing to profile the T cell repertoires of some 600 subjects and linked those repertoires to cytomegalovirus serostatus. To predict cytomegalovirus infection status, the study combined high-throughput TCR immunosequencing, statistical association of individual TCRs with disease status, and machine learning. The number of typed donors differed by locus: roughly 629-630 for A, B, C, DRB1 and DQB1; approximately 530 for DQA1; over 600 for DPA1; and about 450 for DPB1. On average, around 240,000 unique TCR beta nucleotide sequences were sequenced per donor among 398 genotyped donors of the cohort, with roughly 18% of those sequences being non-productive. A later genetic analysis used genome-wide SNP genotypes for about three fifths of the 666 donors, treating that subset as a discovery cohort. Roughly five DR-DQ haplotypes were handled as single units for association and clustering because linkage in the cohort was strong. All discovery cohort repertoires had been generated using a single sequencing platform. A later analysis re-examined previously published TCR beta repertoires from about 700 donors and added high-resolution HLA genotyping to investigate patterns of TCR occurrence. Roughly 300 gigabases of sequencing data and around 88 million unique TCR sequences made up an early release that covered approximately 650 HLA-typed donors. An earlier analysis of about 600 of the donors used high-throughput TCR beta sequencing to judge whether each TCR beta V gene segment behaved as functional or pseudogenic. The study aimed to test whether signatures of past pathogen exposure could be identified by cataloging public T cell receptors. Here is what the overall study found, with its caveats: Immune exposure information for the cohort was limited to CMV serostatus. A later genetic analysis associated a missense DCLRE1C variant with V-gene and J-gene trimming of TCR beta chains, and an independent cohort replicated the association. The sequencing pipeline was judged likely to have produced a cluster of highly shared sequence variants as a technical artifact. Strong co-occurrence of HLA alleles, especially DR and DQ, made assigning TCR associations to individual alleles difficult. A later analysis reported that several top co-occurrence clusters appeared linked to parvovirus B19, influenza, CMV and Epstein-Barr virus. In a later analysis, 16,951 TCR beta sequences were associated with specific HLA alleles at a false discovery rate of 0.05. The earlier analysis of 450 to 700 of the donors excluded some 15 rarely observed V segments, including chromosome 9 orphons, because counts were too low. Because some donors lacked HLA typing at each locus, the association tests relied only on the typed subset. Presence/absence analyses assumed roughly uniform sequencing depth across donors, an assumption that may not hold. In a later analysis, the rate of TCR association differed among HLA loci, with DRB1 alleles having the most associated TCRs and HLA-C alleles having the fewest. Correlated functional status among segregating V segments might be attributable to linkage disequilibrium, but an unknown experimental factor could not be ruled out. A further reported finding was that TCR beta sequences accurately predicted the HLA-A and HLA-B alleles for most subjects in the first cohort. The study gave a list of 150 to 200 TCR beta chains associated with cytomegalovirus. Some IMGT-functional V segments, including TRBV6-2 and TRBV6-3, could not be told apart with the 87-base-pair reads, so those segments were excluded. The authors suggested that the approach could potentially be extended to other disease states and immunological phenotypes. While some public TCRs were present in many individuals, most TCR sequences turned up only very rarely across donors. The classifier was reported to diagnose cytomegalovirus status with high specificity and sensitivity in both the original and validation cohorts. Only TCR beta chains were sequenced in this cohort, and the absence of alpha or paired-chain data limited detectable features. A later genetic analysis reported fewer N-insertions in productive TCRs among donors in an Asian-associated ancestry cluster than the approximately 670-donor mean. In a later analysis, HLA-associated TCR beta chains were found to be more clonally expanded and to have lower generation probabilities than equally common non-associated chains. A later analysis found that most CMV-associated TCR beta chains appeared HLA-restricted, with HLA associations seemingly driven largely by CMV exposure. In an earlier analysis of around 500 of the donors, most TCR beta V segments appeared in productive rearrangements about 87% or about 30% of the time, broadly matching IMGT annotations. In vitro tests confirmed that a few of the cytomegalovirus-associated TCR beta chains recognize cytomegalovirus antigens.

The receptor library was made with the immunoSEQ multiplex PCR assay. For the multiplex PCR, a mixture combining 60 forward primers for TCR Vbeta segments and 13 reverse primers for TCR Jbeta segments was used. A multiplex PCR assay on genomic DNA amplified the CDR3 region of rearranged TCR beta genes. On the Illumina HiSeq System, the amplified TCR beta libraries were sequenced as 87-base-pair reads. Regarding the original processing steps: A later analysis tallied around 80 million unique TCR beta chains across the 666 repertoires, and approximately 11 million of those chains were shared by two or more donors. A nearest-neighbor algorithm error-corrected the raw reads and collapsed the reads into unique sequences, merging closely related sequences to remove PCR and sequencing errors. To assign V, D and J gene segments, CDR3 sequences were aligned to IMGT reference sequences. For a sequence to be retained, at least a six-nucleotide match to both a V gene segment and a J gene segment was required. A rearrangement counted as productive if the CDR3 had no stop codons and remained in frame with V and J, and every other rearrangement counted as non-productive. Following IMGT convention, CDR3 was defined as the stretch from the second conserved V-encoded cysteine up to the conserved J-encoded phenylalanine. In an earlier analysis of more than 550 of the donors, sequences lacking an unambiguous match to a single V gene segment were excluded. An earlier analysis of 587 of the donors called V segments functional above 56.7% productive rearrangements and segregating when the between-donor standard deviation exceeded 5%. A statistical classification framework was built for diagnosing cytomegalovirus status from the catalog of TCR beta chain sequences. V and J gene assignment, in a later analysis, came from comparing TCR nucleotide sequences with IMGT/GENE-DB human TR gene sequences. A later analysis assigned CDR3 sequences and most-parsimonious VDJ recombination scenarios with the TCRdist pipeline. In a later analysis, each TCR beta chain was defined by its CDR3 amino acid sequence together with its V-gene family, and reads without a unique V-gene family were excluded. In a later analysis, 500 to 650 highly shared, low-generation-probability nucleotide sequences were removed to address suspected cross-contamination and a sequencing artifact. In a later analysis, a clonal expansion index was calculated for each public chain from normalized within-repertoire ranks of inferred template counts. A later analysis computed generation probabilities with a VDJ recombination model fitted to out-of-frame rearrangements, and checked the results against IGoR. In a later analysis, hypergeometric tests were used to score TCR-TCR, TCR-HLA and TCR-CMV co-occurrence, with a repertoire-size bias correction applied to TCR pairs. A later analysis estimated false discovery rates by permuting HLA or CMV assignments 20 times. In a later analysis, co-occurring TCRs were grouped using DBSCAN, and TCRdist sequence similarity was added for clustering within HLA-allele-positive subsets. Repertoires with fewer than 30,000 or more than 120,000 public chains were left out of co-occurrence clustering, as were about 5 repertoires with anomalous nucleotide sharing. Drawn from immuneACCESS, this table holds only the in-frame rearrangements with V and J called that TCRdb kept. Clones are partly lost; checked studies trace under half to an unresolved V gene and leave the rest unexplained. From that table come the V and J calls and clone size; the DNA was used to work out D and trimming. The table for this sample lists 150,000 to 250,000 clones; around 78% of them were counted only once. Of the sample, under 2% is held by the ten largest clones.

This receptor was obtained from a man aged 25-40 years in good health and CMV-seronegative. The chain was built from TRBV5-1 and TRBJ2-7, and 9 junctional nucleotides match TRBD2. Sequenced sample: PBMCs. The base sequence is TGCGCCAGCAGCTTAAAGGCTAGCGGGACCAACGAGCAGTACTTC. The encoded protein is CASSLKASGTNEQYF.